This TCR beta chain was retrieved from a study of brain T cells in children with intractable seizures. Only in-frame clones appear in the TCRdb table, and some are missing; sequencing was by immunoSEQ multiplex PCR. Among roughly 69,000 clones, 95% to 96% were seen once, and the ten largest hold approximately 0.38%. The germline V gene has CDR1 SNHLY and CDR2 FYNNEI. This CDR3 region has 13 residues. V was clipped by 6 bases and J by 9 bases; unmatched bases: 8. The V call is TRBV2, the J call TRBJ1-1, with TRBD1 matching 9 bases. The source material was peripheral blood, sampled at surgery. The sequence came from a boy in the first two years of life with focal cortical dysplasia and intractable seizures. The CDR3 sequence: CASSSNRGRQAFF. The CDR3 coding sequence is TGTGCCAGCAGCTCCAACAGGGGGCGACAAGCTTTCTTT.